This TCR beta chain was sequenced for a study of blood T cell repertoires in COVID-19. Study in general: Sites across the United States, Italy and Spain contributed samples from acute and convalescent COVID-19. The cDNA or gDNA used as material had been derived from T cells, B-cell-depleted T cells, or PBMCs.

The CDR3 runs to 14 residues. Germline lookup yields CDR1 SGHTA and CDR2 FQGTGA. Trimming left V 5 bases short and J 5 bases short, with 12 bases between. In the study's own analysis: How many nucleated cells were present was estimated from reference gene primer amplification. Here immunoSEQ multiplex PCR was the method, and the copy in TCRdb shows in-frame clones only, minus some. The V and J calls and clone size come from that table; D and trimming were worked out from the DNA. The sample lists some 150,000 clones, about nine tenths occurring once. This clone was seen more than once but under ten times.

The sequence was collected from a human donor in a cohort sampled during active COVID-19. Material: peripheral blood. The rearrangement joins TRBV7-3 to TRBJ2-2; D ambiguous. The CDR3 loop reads CASSPIDRTGELFF. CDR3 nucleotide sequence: TGTGCCAGCAGCCCAATCGATCGGACCGGGGAGCTGTTTTTT.